Following are 17 T cell receptor beta chains from one sample sequenced in a study of blood T cell repertoires in COVID-19. Libraries were prepared by immunoSEQ multiplex PCR; TCRdb keeps only in-frame clonotypes and omits some of them. Here the sample spans under 400,000 clones, around 85% being singletons. Sequences were obtained from PBMCs or T cells enriched from blood (not recorded which). The receptors were sampled from a woman between 35 and 50 years old with acute COVID-19.

The rearrangement links TRBV11-2 to TRBJ2-3; 7 bases match TRBD2. V lost 5 bases and J lost 5; bases outside the gene matches: 7. This CDR3 comprises 14 residues. The germline V gene encodes CDR1 SGHAT and CDR2 FQNNGV. The CDR3 coding sequence is TGTGCCAGCAGCCGCATGGGGGAGGGAGATACGCAGTATTTT. Translation: CASSRMGEGDTQYF.

The rearrangement joins TRBV9 to TRBJ2-3, with 7 bases that match TRBD1. CDR3 length: 15 residues. CDR1 is SGDLS and CDR2 is YYNGEE in the germline V gene. Trimming took 3 bases from V and 4 from J; bases not matched to a gene: 8. This chain's CDR3 is CASSAVGTAADTQYF. The DNA of the CDR3 is TGTGCCAGCAGCGCCGTCGGGACAGCTGCAGATACGCAGTATTTT.

DNA for the CDR3: TGTGCCAGCAGCCCCCGCGATAGCGGGGGCCCTAACACCGGGGAGCTGTTTTTT. Protein product: CASSPRDSGGPNTGELFF. V is TRBV3-1 (or the pseudogene TRBV3-2) and J is TRBJ2-2; 9 nucleotides agree with TRBD2. Germline loops: CDR1 LGHDT, CDR2 YNNKEL (reference sequence). The trim removed 4 bases at V and 2 bases at J, leaving 11 bases unmatched. The CDR3 is 18 residues long.

The V call is TRBV15, the J call TRBJ2-1, with no clear D. CDR1 is LNHNV and CDR2 is YYDKDF in the germline V gene (reference sequence). The CDR3 totals 14 residues. Between the trimmed V and J ends, which lost 0 bases and 1 base, there was a span of 4 bases. The CDR3 region has the DNA TGTGCCACCAGCAGAGATCGGTCCTACAATGAGCAGTTCTTC. Protein sequence: CATSRDRSYNEQFF.

The chain employs TRBV5-6 and TRBJ2-1, with 11 bases fitting TRBD1. Trimming cost V 0 bases and J 9 bases; bases outside gene matches: 8. The length of the CDR3 is 16 residues. CDR1 and CDR2 from the germline V gene are SGHDT and YYEEEE. CDR3 coding DNA: TGTGCCAGCAGCTTGGTGAGGACAGGGGGCCGGGGTGAGCAGTTCTTC. Its protein product is CASSLVRTGGRGEQFF.

The rearrangement joins TRBV6-5 to TRBJ2-7; 10 bases are a match to TRBD1. With V trimmed by 0 bases and J by 6 bases, 5 bases remained unmatched. This CDR3 spans 15 amino acids. Per germline, CDR1 MNHEY and CDR2 SVGAGI. The CDR3 region is CASSYSTGGRSEQYF. Written as DNA, the CDR3 is TGTGCCAGCAGTTACTCGACAGGGGGCCGCAGCGAGCAGTACTTC.

The chain's CDR3 is CASSPLDYLNTEAFF. DNA of the CDR3: TGTGCCAGCAGTCCCCTCGACTATTTGAACACTGAAGCTTTCTTT. V usage is TRBV6-5 and J usage is TRBJ1-1, with D unclear. The germline gives CDR1 MNHEY, CDR2 SVGAGI. The CDR3 is made up of 15 amino acids. V was cut by 5 bases and J by 0 bases, with 13 bases left in between.

The CDR3 nucleotides are TGTGCCAGCAGTTTAAGTGGAGGCAGGGGGCGCAGCACTGAAGCTTTCTTT. As protein: CASSLSGGRGRSTEAFF. V and J are TRBV27 and TRBJ1-1, with TRBD1 matching over 8 bases. The junction had 12 bases not matched to a gene; V was cut back by 2 bases and J by 4 bases. The CDR3 consists of 17 residues. Looked up from germline, CDR1 is MNHEY and CDR2 is SMNVEV (reference sequence).

This rearrangement joins TRBV7-2 to TRBJ2-2, with a weak D call TRBD1 (6 bases). CDR1 is SGHTA and CDR2 is FQGNSA in the germline V gene. With 4 bases removed from V and 6 bases from J, the gap between germline ends came to 18 bases. The CDR3 extends over 16 amino acids. As DNA, the CDR3 is TGTGCCAGCAGCTCCTACAGTTCCGCAGGGGCCGGGGAGCTGTTTTTT. This translates into CASSSYSSAGAGELFF. The full variable domain, rest sourced from reference TRBV7-2 and TRBJ2-2, is GAGVSQSPSNKVTEKGKDVELRCDPISGHTALYWYRQSLGQGLEFLIYFQGNSAPDKSGLPSDRFSAERTGGSVSTLTIQRTQQEDSAVYLCASSSYSSAGAGELFFGEGSRLTVL.

The chain has TRBV5-4 and TRBJ2-5; TRBD2 matches at 9 bases. V was pared by 3 bases and J by 4 bases, with 10 bases of the junction left unmatched. Per the germline V gene, CDR1 is SGHNT and CDR2 is YYREEE (reference sequence). CDR3 length equals 16 residues. The CDR3 region has the DNA TGTGCCAGCAGCTCCCAAGCGGGGGGTGGCGGAGAGACCCAGTACTTC. Protein product: CASSSQAGGGGETQYF.

V usage is TRBV25-1 and J usage is TRBJ1-2; 8 bases align to TRBD1. The CDR3 length is 14 residues. Germline V CDR1 and CDR2: MGHDK, SYGVNS. The ends lost 4 bases at V and 4 bases at J; junction bases unmatched: 5. The CDR3 DNA reads TGTGCCAGCAGTGGCGGGACAGGAGTCTATGGCTACACCTTC. Translating gives CASSGGTGVYGYTF.

V usage is TRBV4-3 and J usage is TRBJ1-6, with TRBD1 matching 9 bases. J gave up 6 bases and V 3 bases, and 3 bases lay outside the gene matches. This CDR3 spans 15 amino acids. Germline V gene sequence: CDR1 LGHNA, CDR2 YSLEER. The CDR3 DNA follows: TGCGCCAGCAGCCAGGAGGACAGGGGTAATTCACCCCTCCACTTT. The encoded protein is CASSQEDRGNSPLHF.

The gene calls are TRBV5-6 and TRBJ2-5; no clear D. Germline lookup yields CDR1 SGHDT and CDR2 YYEEEE. V was clipped by 2 bases and J by 3 bases, with 8 bases between them. The CDR3 spans 13 residues. The CDR3 DNA reads TGTGCCAGCAGCTTTCTCTTTGAAGAGACCCAGTACTTC. As protein: CASSFLFEETQYF.

This chain's CDR3 is CASSHFTSGRAGELFF. CDR3 nucleotides: TGTGCCAGCAGCCACTTTACTAGCGGGAGGGCCGGGGAGCTGTTTTTT. The chain recombines TRBV3-1 (or the pseudogene TRBV3-2) with TRBJ2-2; 13 nucleotides align to TRBD2. Germline V gives CDR1 LGHDT, CDR2 YNNKEL (reference sequence). CDR3 length: 16 residues. Trimming at V came to 3 bases and at J to 6 bases, leaving 4 bases not matched to a gene.

CDR3 region: CASKERSSYGYTF. CDR3 nucleotide sequence: TGTGCCAGCAAAGAACGGAGTTCCTATGGCTACACCTTC. The chain joins TRBV19 to TRBJ1-2; D uncertain. The V end was cut by 9 bases, the J end by 4 bases, with 15 bases between. This CDR3 is built from 13 residues. Germline V gene data show CDR1 as LNHDA and CDR2 as SQIVND (reference sequence).

V and J are TRBV5-5 and TRBJ1-2; D not certain. V was clipped by 4 bases and J by 0 bases, with 10 bases between them. The CDR3 is 14 amino acids. Germline CDR1 reads SGHKS; CDR2 reads YYEKEE (reference sequence). CDR3 sequence reads: CASSPDGANYGYTF. CDR3 in DNA: TGTGCCAGCAGCCCGGACGGGGCTAACTATGGCTACACCTTC.

The chain has TRBV7-9 and TRBJ2-2, with 10 bases fitting TRBD2. The CDR3 contains 15 residues. With 6 bases clipped from V and 1 base from J, the junction kept 2 bases outside the gene matches. Germline V gene data show CDR1 as SEHNR and CDR2 as FQNEAQ (reference sequence). This CDR3 is CASRLAGLNTGELFF. CDR3 nucleotide sequence: TGTGCCAGCAGACTAGCGGGATTGAACACCGGGGAGCTGTTTTTT.